This TCR beta chain derives from a study of blood T cell repertoires in COVID-19 (dated by TCRdb to 2018 to 2021). Context from the whole study: The collaborator samples originated in the United States, Italy and Spain and spanned the acute and convalescent phases of COVID-19. The material from the prospective study consisted of cDNA or gDNA derived from T cells, B-cell-depleted T cells, or PBMCs. The sample metadata nearly always contained a de-identified subject ID, COVID-19 status, age in years and sex. Where available, HLA class I and class II types were taken from metadata supplied by the sample provider and were not determined by assay-based typing. The samples were drawn from two sources: the first 160 participants of the ongoing ImmuneRACE study, and approximately 1,300 subjects contributed by 6 global collaborators. The repertoires were released in a freely available public database meant as a resource for research on the immune response to SARS-CoV-2. The dataset comprised deeply sampled blood TCRbeta repertoires from subjects exposed to, actively infected with, or recovered from COVID-19. The investigation overall reported the following: The amount of clinical and demographic metadata varied by source and participant and was provided uncurated.

TCRbeta CDR3 regions were amplified from genomic DNA using the immunoSEQ Assay, a bias-controlled multiplex PCR. Processing in the source paper ran as follows. Within the assay, amplification of reference gene primers was used to estimate how many nucleated cells each sample contained. To quantify the absolute abundance of each unique TCRbeta CDR3 rearrangement, sequence reads were collapsed and filtered. Productive Simpson clonality was computed per sample as the square root of Simpson's diversity index over productive rearrangements. As stored in TCRdb, this immuneACCESS dataset retains in-frame rearrangements with V and J assigned. A fraction of the clones does not appear; measured against another copy, unresolved V genes explain less than half of the discrepancy, and the remainder lacks a known reason. V and J calls and clone size are copied from that table; D and trimming were computed from the DNA. A total of hundreds of thousands of clones appear in this sample, approximately 80% of them only once. The ten largest clonotypes hold about 8% of the sample.

This clone was counted a single time. The specificity of this receptor is unknown. One base away there is no much larger clone; base qualities are not given. The CDR3 contains 13 residues, cysteine and phenylalanine counted. Only the CDR3 part of the read is kept: 39 bases, read in frame from the first base. Between the V and J ends, shortened by 0 bases and 8 bases respectively, the junction contains 9 bases. CDR1 is given as SGHRS and CDR2 as YFSETQ, both from the germline V gene. The collaborating institutions used their own protocols to collect whole blood in K2EDTA tubes. For TCRbeta analysis, collaborators shipped samples as frozen whole blood, isolated PBMCs, or DNA extracted from either of those sample types.

The V gene is TRBV5-1 and the J gene is TRBJ2-1; a confident D gene designation cannot be given. The source material was peripheral blood. The receptor was isolated from a woman in her forties or fifties with acute or convalescent COVID-19. The CDR3 reads CASSLAPFYEQFF. The nucleotide sequence is TGCGCCAGCAGCTTGGCCCCTTTCTATGAGCAGTTCTTC.